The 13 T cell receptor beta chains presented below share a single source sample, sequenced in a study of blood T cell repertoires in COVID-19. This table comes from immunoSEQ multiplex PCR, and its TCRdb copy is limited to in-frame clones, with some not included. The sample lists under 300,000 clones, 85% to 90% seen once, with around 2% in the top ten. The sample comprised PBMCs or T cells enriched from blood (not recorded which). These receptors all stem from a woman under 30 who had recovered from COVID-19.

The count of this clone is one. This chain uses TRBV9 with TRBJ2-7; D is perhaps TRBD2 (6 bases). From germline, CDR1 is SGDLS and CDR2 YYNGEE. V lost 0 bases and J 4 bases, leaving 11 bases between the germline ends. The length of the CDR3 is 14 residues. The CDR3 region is CASSVGLVGYEQYF. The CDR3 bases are TGTGCCAGCAGCGTAGGACTAGTAGGGTACGAGCAGTACTTC.

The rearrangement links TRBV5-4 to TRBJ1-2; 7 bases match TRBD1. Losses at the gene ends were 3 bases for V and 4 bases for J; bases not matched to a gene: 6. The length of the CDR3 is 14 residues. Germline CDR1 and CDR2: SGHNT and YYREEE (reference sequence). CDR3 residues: CASSSRDRSYGYTF. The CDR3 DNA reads TGTGCCAGCAGCTCCCGGGACAGATCCTATGGCTACACCTTC.

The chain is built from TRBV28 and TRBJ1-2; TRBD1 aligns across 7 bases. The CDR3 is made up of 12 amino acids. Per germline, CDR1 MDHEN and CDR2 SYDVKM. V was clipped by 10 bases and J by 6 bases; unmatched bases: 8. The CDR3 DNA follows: TGTGCCACCGGACAGGTGGGTGATGGCTACACCTTC. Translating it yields CATGQVGDGYTF.

CDR3 residues: CASSFGSQTEAFF. The CDR3 DNA reads TGTGCCAGCAGTTTCGGGAGTCAAACTGAAGCTTTCTTT. The rearrangement joins TRBV12-3 or TRBV12-4 to TRBJ1-1; D unresolved. V was cut by 3 bases and J by 5 bases, with 10 bases left in between. This CDR3 has 13 residues.

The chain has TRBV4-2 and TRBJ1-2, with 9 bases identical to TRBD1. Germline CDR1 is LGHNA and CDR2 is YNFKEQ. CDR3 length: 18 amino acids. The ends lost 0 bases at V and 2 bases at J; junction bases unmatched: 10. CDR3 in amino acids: CASSQDHPRDRANYGYTF. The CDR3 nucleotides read TGTGCCAGCAGCCAAGATCACCCCAGGGACAGGGCCAACTATGGCTACACCTTC.

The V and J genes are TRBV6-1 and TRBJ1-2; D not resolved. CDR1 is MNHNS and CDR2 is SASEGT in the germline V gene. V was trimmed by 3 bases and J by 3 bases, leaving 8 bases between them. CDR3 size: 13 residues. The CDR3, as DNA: TGTGCCAGCAGTGAGCCTCAGTACTATGGCTACACCTTC. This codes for CASSEPQYYGYTF.

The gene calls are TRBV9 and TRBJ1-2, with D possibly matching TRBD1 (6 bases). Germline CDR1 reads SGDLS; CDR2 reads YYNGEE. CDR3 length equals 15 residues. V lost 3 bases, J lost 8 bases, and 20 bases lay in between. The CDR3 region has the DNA TGTGCCAGCAGCGCCGGGGTCGGGGACATCTTGGGCTACACCTTC. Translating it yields CASSAGVGDILGYTF.

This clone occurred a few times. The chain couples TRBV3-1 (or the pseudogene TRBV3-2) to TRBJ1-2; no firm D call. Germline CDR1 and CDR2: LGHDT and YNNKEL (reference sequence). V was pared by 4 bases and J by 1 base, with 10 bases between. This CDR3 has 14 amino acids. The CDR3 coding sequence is TGTGCCAGCAGCCTACTTACGGGTAACTATGGCTACACCTTC. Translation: CASSLLTGNYGYTF.

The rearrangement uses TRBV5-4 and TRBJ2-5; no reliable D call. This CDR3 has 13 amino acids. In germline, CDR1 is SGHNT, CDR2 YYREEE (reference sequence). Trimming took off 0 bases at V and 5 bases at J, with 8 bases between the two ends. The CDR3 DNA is TGTGCCAGCAGCTTGGAGCCAGGCGAGACCCAGTACTTC. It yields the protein CASSLEPGETQYF.

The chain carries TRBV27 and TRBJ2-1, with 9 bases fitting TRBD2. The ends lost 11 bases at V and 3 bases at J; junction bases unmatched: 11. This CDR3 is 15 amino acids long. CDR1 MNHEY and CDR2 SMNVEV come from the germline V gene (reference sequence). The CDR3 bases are TGTGCCTCGTCCCAGGGGACTAGCTTCTACAATGAGCAGTTCTTC. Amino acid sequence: CASSQGTSFYNEQFF.

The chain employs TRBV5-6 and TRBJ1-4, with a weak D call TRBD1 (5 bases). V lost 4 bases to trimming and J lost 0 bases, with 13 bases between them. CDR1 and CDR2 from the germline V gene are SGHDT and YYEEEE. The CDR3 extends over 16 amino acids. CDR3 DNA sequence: TGTGCCAGCAGCAAAGGACAAACTGCAACTAATGAAAAACTGTTTTTT. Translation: CASSKGQTATNEKLFF.

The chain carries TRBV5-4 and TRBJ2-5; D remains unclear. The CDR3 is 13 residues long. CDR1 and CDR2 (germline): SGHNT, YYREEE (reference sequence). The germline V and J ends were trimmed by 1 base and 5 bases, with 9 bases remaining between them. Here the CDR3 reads CASSLWSRETQYF. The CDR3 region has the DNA TGTGCCAGCAGCTTGTGGTCACGGGAGACCCAGTACTTC.

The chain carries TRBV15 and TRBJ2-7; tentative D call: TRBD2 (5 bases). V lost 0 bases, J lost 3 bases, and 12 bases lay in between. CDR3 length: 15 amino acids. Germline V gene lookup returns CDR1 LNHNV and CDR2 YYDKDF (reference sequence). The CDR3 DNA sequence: TGTGCCACCAGCAGAGAAGCGACGGGATTCTACGAGCAGTACTTC. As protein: CATSREATGFYEQYF. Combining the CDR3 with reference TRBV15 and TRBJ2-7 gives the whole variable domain DAMVIQNPRYQVTQFGKPVTLSCSQTLNHNVMYWYQQKSSQAPKLLFHYYDKDFNNEADTPDNFQSRRPNTSFCFLDIRSPGLGDTAMYLCATSREATGFYEQYFGPGTRLTVT.